A selection of T cell receptor beta chains follows, all from one sample in a study of radiotherapy plus CTLA-4 blockade in lung cancer. Method: immunoSEQ multiplex PCR; TCRdb's copy keeps in-frame clones and lacks some. The sample lists tens of thousands of clones; roughly 63% were seen once. The input for sequencing was peripheral blood, taken from a patient treated with radiotherapy plus ipilimumab. Every receptor here comes from a human donor with non-small cell lung cancer who had a partial response to radiotherapy plus ipilimumab. The CDR3 runs from the conserved cysteine through the conserved F or W. The D gene is left open where the match is weak. Only part of the rows carry a size: once, few, many, or a class if the clone is expanded.

j_gene: TRBJ2-7; v_gene: TRBV6-6; d_gene: -; abundance: -; CDR3nt: TGTGCCAGCACCCCCCAACCTGGAGGCGACGAGCAGTACTTC; CDR3aa: CASTPQPGGDEQYF
j_gene: TRBJ1-3; v_gene: TRBV7-9; d_gene: -; abundance: -; CDR3nt: TGTGCCAGCAGCCTCGGGGGAAACACCATATATTTT; CDR3aa: CASSLGGNTIYF
j_gene: TRBJ1-2; v_gene: TRBV28; d_gene: -; abundance: few; CDR3nt: TGTGCCAGCAGTTCCCCTCAACTATATGGCTACACCTTC; CDR3aa: CASSSPQLYGYTF
j_gene: TRBJ2-7; v_gene: TRBV9; d_gene: TRBD2; abundance: medium-sized; CDR3nt: TGTGCCAGCAGCCTACTTGGCGGGGGGAGCTACGAGCAGTACTTC; CDR3aa: CASSLLGGGSYEQYF
j_gene: TRBJ2-3; v_gene: TRBV10-2; d_gene: TRBD2; abundance: -; CDR3nt: TGCGCCAGCAGTCAGAGCGGGGCCCAAGATACGCAGTATTTT; CDR3aa: CASSQSGAQDTQYF
j_gene: TRBJ2-3; v_gene: TRBV9; d_gene: -; abundance: -; CDR3nt: TGTGCCAGCAGCCTAGAGGGGAATACAGATACGCAGTATTTT; CDR3aa: CASSLEGNTDTQYF
j_gene: TRBJ1-1; v_gene: TRBV5-8; d_gene: -; abundance: -; CDR3nt: TGTGCCAGCAGCTTCCCAGGGGCGAACACTGAAGCTTTCTTT; CDR3aa: CASSFPGANTEAFF
j_gene: TRBJ2-7; v_gene: TRBV7-6; d_gene: -; abundance: -; CDR3nt: TGTGCCAGCAGCCTGGGGCCGGGACAATACTACGAGCAGTACTTC; CDR3aa: CASSLGPGQYYEQYF
j_gene: TRBJ2-5; v_gene: TRBV4-1; d_gene: -; abundance: -; CDR3nt: TGCGCCAGCAGCCAAAAGGAGAGTCAAGAGACCCAGTACTTC; CDR3aa: CASSQKESQETQYF
j_gene: TRBJ2-2; v_gene: TRBV6-4; d_gene: -; abundance: few; CDR3nt: TGTGCCAGCAGTGACGGTTCCGAGAGGGAGCTGTTTTTT; CDR3aa: CASSDGSERELFF
j_gene: TRBJ1-1; v_gene: TRBV6-6; d_gene: TRBD1; abundance: -; CDR3nt: TGTGCCAGCAGTTATCAGGGGGTAAGCACTGAAGCTTTCTTT; CDR3aa: CASSYQGVSTEAFF
j_gene: TRBJ2-7; v_gene: TRBV6-1; d_gene: TRBD2; abundance: many; CDR3nt: TGTGCCAGCAGCAGAGCGGGAGGGCCGGGAGAGCAGTACTTC; CDR3aa: CASSRAGGPGEQYF
j_gene: TRBJ2-2; v_gene: TRBV6-4; d_gene: TRBD1; abundance: -; CDR3nt: TGTGCCAGCTCGGGACAGGGGGGCACCGGGGAGCTGTTTTTT; CDR3aa: CASSGQGGTGELFF
j_gene: TRBJ2-1; v_gene: TRBV19; d_gene: -; abundance: -; CDR3nt: TGTGCCAGTAGTCCGGGGACTTCCCGAGGCTACAATGAGCAGTTCTTC; CDR3aa: CASSPGTSRGYNEQFF
j_gene: TRBJ1-1; v_gene: TRBV7-9; d_gene: -; abundance: -; CDR3nt: TGTGCCAGCAGCTTAGTAGAGCTTGAAGCTTTCTTT; CDR3aa: CASSLVELEAFF
j_gene: TRBJ2-7; v_gene: TRBV6-1; d_gene: TRBD1; abundance: -; CDR3nt: TGTGCCAGCAAGGACGGACAGGGGAGCTACGAGCAGTACTTC; CDR3aa: CASKDGQGSYEQYF
j_gene: TRBJ2-5; v_gene: TRBV10-3; d_gene: -; abundance: -; CDR3nt: TGTGCCATCAGGGAGGGACAGCAAGAGACCCAGTACTTC; CDR3aa: CAIREGQQETQYF
j_gene: TRBJ1-1; v_gene: TRBV29-1; d_gene: -; abundance: -; CDR3nt: TGCAGCGTTGAAGAAGGAGTTGAAGCTTTCTTT; CDR3aa: CSVEEGVEAFF
j_gene: TRBJ2-5; v_gene: TRBV5-1; d_gene: -; abundance: once; CDR3nt: TGCGCCAGCAGCCCTGAGTGGGAGACCCAGTACTTC; CDR3aa: CASSPEWETQYF
j_gene: TRBJ1-1; v_gene: TRBV5-1; d_gene: TRBD1; abundance: -; CDR3nt: TGCGCCAGCAGCTCGGGACAGCCAGGCACTGAAGCTTTCTTT; CDR3aa: CASSSGQPGTEAFF
j_gene: TRBJ1-5; v_gene: TRBV27; d_gene: -; abundance: few; CDR3nt: TGTGCCAGCTGCCGGGAACCACAAAATCAGCCCCAGCATTTT; CDR3aa: CASCREPQNQPQHF
j_gene: TRBJ2-3; v_gene: TRBV7-2; d_gene: -; abundance: few; CDR3nt: TGTGCCAGCAGCTCGCGGCCCCTTATTACAGATACGCAGTATTTT; CDR3aa: CASSSRPLITDTQYF
j_gene: TRBJ1-4; v_gene: TRBV7-9; d_gene: TRBD1; abundance: -; CDR3nt: TGTGCCAGCAGTTCGGAAGTGGGACAGGCGAAGGAAAAACTGTTTTTT; CDR3aa: CASSSEVGQAKEKLFF
j_gene: TRBJ1-1; v_gene: TRBV20-1; d_gene: -; abundance: -; CDR3nt: TGCAGTGCTAGCATGAACACTGAAGCTTTCTTT; CDR3aa: CSASMNTEAFF
j_gene: TRBJ2-7; v_gene: TRBV27; d_gene: -; abundance: many; CDR3nt: TGTGCCAGCAGCAACAGGTCTTACTCCTACGAGCAGTACTTC; CDR3aa: CASSNRSYSYEQYF
j_gene: TRBJ2-7; v_gene: TRBV6-1; d_gene: -; abundance: -; CDR3nt: TGTGCCAGCAGCGAAGTTCCCAGGGTGGGTGAGCAGTACTTC; CDR3aa: CASSEVPRVGEQYF
j_gene: TRBJ1-2; v_gene: TRBV19; d_gene: -; abundance: -; CDR3nt: TGTGCCAGCTCCCTCGGCTATGGCTACACCTTC; CDR3aa: CASSLGYGYTF
j_gene: TRBJ1-5; v_gene: TRBV4-1; d_gene: -; abundance: few; CDR3nt: TGCGCCAGCAGCCAAGATCTGCAGGCGCATCAGCCCCAGCATTTT; CDR3aa: CASSQDLQAHQPQHF